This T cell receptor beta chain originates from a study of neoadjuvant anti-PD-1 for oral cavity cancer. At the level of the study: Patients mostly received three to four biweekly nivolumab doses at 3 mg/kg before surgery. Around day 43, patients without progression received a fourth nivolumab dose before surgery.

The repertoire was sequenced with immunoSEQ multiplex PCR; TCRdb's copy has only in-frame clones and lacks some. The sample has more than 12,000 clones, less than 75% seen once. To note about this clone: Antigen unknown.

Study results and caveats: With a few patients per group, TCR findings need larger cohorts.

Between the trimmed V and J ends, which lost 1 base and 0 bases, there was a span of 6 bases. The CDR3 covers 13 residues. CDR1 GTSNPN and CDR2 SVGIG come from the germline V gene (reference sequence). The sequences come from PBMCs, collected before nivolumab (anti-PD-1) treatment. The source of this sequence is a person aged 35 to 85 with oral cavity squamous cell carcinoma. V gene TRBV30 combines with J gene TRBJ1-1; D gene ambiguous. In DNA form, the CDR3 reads TGTGCCTGGAGTGGGACGATGAACACTGAAGCTTTCTTT. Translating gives CAWSGTMNTEAFF.